The clone carrying this TCR beta chain was detected ten times or more. The data stem from a study of T cells in Graves' hyperthyroidism and ophthalmopathy. Deletions cut 5 bases from V and 4 bases from J, with 15 bases between. The CDR3 is 14 residues long. CDR1 and CDR2 from the germline V gene are SEHNR and FQNEAQ (reference sequence). Template material for amplifying TCR beta CDR3 regions consisted of RNA transcripts. The study used the HTBI primer set for a first-round RT-PCR of the TCR CDR3. Using its own MiXCR run on the multiplex PCR reads, TCRdb lists one record per CDR3 protein. The sample has hundreds of thousands of distinct CDR3 sequences, roughly 15% seen once.

The genes are TRBV7-9 and TRBJ2-7, with D possibly being TRBD2 (5 bases). The material sequenced was blood. This TCR derives from a woman aged 40 to 50 with Graves' ophthalmopathy. CDR3 protein: CASSKPPEEYEQYF. The CDR3, as DNA: TGTGCCAGCAGCAAACCCCCGGAGGAATACGAGCAGTACTTC.